This T cell receptor (beta chain) was retrieved from a study of T cell responses to AZD1222 COVID-19 vaccine. Study-level background: Second-dose recipients at about 4 or about 12 weeks were treated as one pooled group.

The CDR3 covers 17 residues. Deletions cut 3 bases from V and 6 bases from J, with 24 bases between. Germline V gives CDR1 SGHRS, CDR2 YFSETQ. Some clones are missing from TCRdb's copy, which holds only in-frame ones; the method was immunoSEQ multiplex PCR. The top ten hold approximately 4% of the sample, which has about 130,000 clones, approximately 84% seen once. The TCR sequence derives from an adult in good health. Sequenced material: peripheral blood, taken on day 0 of AZD1222 vaccination. The chain uses TRBV5-1 and TRBJ1-2, with D perhaps TRBD1 (5 bases). DNA of the CDR3: TGCGCCAGCAGCTCGGAGACTCCACCAGGGTTGGGGAATGGCTACACCTTC. This codes for CASSSETPPGLGNGYTF. The full variable domain, completed using reference TRBV5-1 and TRBJ1-2, is KAGVTQTPRYLIKTRGQQVTLSCSPISGHRSVSWYQQTPGQGLQFLFEYFSETQRNKGNFPGRFSGRQFSNSRSEMNVSTLELGDSALYLCASSSETPPGLGNGYTFGSGTRLTVV.